Many counts were recorded for the clone carrying this T cell receptor beta chain. Its antigen remains unknown. The sample originates from a study of identical twins. Study outcomes and limitations: Among out-of-frame alpha sequences shared by twins, low generation probability occurred in excess. Models predicted too little out-of-frame TCR alpha sharing in monozygotic twins.

CDR1 and CDR2 from the germline V gene are GTSNPN and SVGIG (reference sequence). CDR3 length equals 11 residues. Deletions cut 4 bases from V and 8 bases from J, with 11 bases between. After template switching added a universal primer site, the resulting cDNA carried unique molecular identifiers. TCRdb redid the calling of the 5' RACE reads with MiXCR, one entry per CDR3 protein. Of approximately 690,000 distinct CDR3 sequences listed, 5.5% to 6.5% are singletons. Sequenced material: naive T cells sorted from blood. The chain couples TRBV30 to TRBJ1-1; D gene ambiguous. The TCR was taken from a man younger than 35 in good health. Here the CDR3 DNA reads TGTGCCTGGATCCGGGCCCGAGAAGCTTTCTTT. It encodes CAWIRAREAFF.